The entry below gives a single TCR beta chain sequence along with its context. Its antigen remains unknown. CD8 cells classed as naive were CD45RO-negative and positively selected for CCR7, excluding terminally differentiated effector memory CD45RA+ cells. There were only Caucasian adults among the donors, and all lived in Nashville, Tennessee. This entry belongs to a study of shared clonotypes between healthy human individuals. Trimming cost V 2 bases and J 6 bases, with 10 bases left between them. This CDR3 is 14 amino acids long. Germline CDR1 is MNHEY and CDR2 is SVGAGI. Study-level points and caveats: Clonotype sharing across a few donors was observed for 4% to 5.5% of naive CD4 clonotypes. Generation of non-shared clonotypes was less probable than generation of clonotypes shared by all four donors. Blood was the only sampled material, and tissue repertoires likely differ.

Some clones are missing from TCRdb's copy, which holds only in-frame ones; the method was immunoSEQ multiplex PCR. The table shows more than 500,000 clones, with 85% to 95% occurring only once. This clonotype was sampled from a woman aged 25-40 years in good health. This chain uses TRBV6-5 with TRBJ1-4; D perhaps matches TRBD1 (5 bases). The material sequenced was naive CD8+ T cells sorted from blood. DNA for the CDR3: TGTGCCAGCAGTTACACCTGGGGGGATGAAAAACTGTTTTTT. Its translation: CASSYTWGDEKLFF.